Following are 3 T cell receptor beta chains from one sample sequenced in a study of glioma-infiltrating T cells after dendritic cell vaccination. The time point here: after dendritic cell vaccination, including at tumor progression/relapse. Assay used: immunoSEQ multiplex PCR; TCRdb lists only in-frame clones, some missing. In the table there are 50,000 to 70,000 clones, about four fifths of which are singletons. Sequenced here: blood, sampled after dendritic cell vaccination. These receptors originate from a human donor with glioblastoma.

The CDR3 here is CASSTGGTQYF. DNA for the CDR3: TGTGCCAGCAGTACCGGTGGGACCCAGTACTTC. V usage is TRBV6-5 and J usage is TRBJ2-5; no clear D gene. V was trimmed by 5 bases and J by 7 bases, leaving 8 bases between them. From germline, CDR1 is MNHEY and CDR2 SVGAGI. This CDR3 region has 11 residues.

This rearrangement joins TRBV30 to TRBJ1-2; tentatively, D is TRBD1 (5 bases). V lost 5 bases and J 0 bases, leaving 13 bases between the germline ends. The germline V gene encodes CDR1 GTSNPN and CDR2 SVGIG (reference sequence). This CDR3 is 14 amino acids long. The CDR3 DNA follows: TGTGCCTGGGGCCGGGGGACGGCTAACTATGGCTACACCTTC. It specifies CAWGRGTANYGYTF.

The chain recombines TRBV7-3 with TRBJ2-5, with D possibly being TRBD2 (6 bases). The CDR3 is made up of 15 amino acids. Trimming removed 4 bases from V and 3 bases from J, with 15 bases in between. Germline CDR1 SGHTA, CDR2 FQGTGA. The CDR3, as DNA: TGTGCCAGCAGCTCCATTGGAGGGATAGAAGAGACCCAGTACTTC. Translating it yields CASSSIGGIEETQYF.